The 18 T cell receptor beta chains below come from one sample, sequenced in a study of blood T cell repertoires in COVID-19. The protocol was immunoSEQ multiplex PCR, while the TCRdb copy is restricted to in-frame clones and leaves out a portion. The sample gives around 180,000 clones, roughly four fifths of which show up once; more than 10% is in the top ten. The sample comprised PBMCs or T cells enriched from blood (not recorded which). These TCRs come from a man between 45 and 60 years old who had recovered from COVID-19.

For the CDR3, the DNA is TGCGCCAGCAGCCCACATCCGAGCGGGGGGGCCAGGTTGACAGATACGCAGTATTTT. It translates to CASSPHPSGGARLTDTQYF. This chain connects TRBV4-3 to TRBJ2-3; 10 positions match TRBD2. The germline V gene has CDR1 LGHNA and CDR2 YSLEER. The CDR3 extends over 19 amino acids. The V gene end was trimmed by 4 bases and the J gene end by 3 bases; junction bases not matched to a gene: 16.

The chain is built from TRBV19 and TRBJ1-6; D gene uncertain. CDR3 length: 13 residues. With 4 bases removed from V and 7 bases from J, the gap between germline ends came to 8 bases. Germline CDR1 LNHDA, CDR2 SQIVND (reference sequence). The DNA for the CDR3 is TGTGCCAGTAGTAAAGGAGGAAATTCACCCCTCCACTTT. Protein sequence: CASSKGGNSPLHF.

V is TRBV3-1 (or the pseudogene TRBV3-2) and J is TRBJ1-3; a weak D match, TRBD1 (6 bases). Trimming shortened V by 4 bases and J by 0 bases, and 19 bases separated the two germline ends. Germline CDR1 and CDR2: LGHDT and YNNKEL (reference sequence). CDR3 length: 18 residues. The CDR3 protein is CASSPHYGTKNSGNTIYF. Here the CDR3 DNA reads TGTGCCAGCAGCCCCCATTATGGGACAAAAAACTCTGGAAACACCATATATTTT.

The genes are TRBV6-6 and TRBJ2-7, with 9 nucleotides matching TRBD1. CDR1 is MNHNY and CDR2 is SVGAGI in the germline V gene (reference sequence). J lost 0 bases, V lost 5 bases, and 23 bases had no gene match. CDR3 length: 21 amino acids. The CDR3 is CASSQHGEGQGARVGSYEQYF. CDR3 nucleotide sequence: TGTGCCAGCAGTCAACATGGGGAGGGACAGGGTGCGAGAGTCGGCTCCTACGAGCAGTACTTC.

This chain uses TRBV29-1 with TRBJ1-6, with a possible D match to TRBD1 (5 bases). The germline CDR1 and CDR2 sequences are SQVTM and ANQGSEA. V lost 4 bases and J 9 bases, leaving 16 bases between the germline ends. The CDR3 sequence is 14 residues long. The CDR3 region is CSVGSGQRGSPLHF. The CDR3, as DNA: TGCAGCGTTGGTTCCGGACAAAGGGGTTCACCCCTCCACTTT. Based on the CDR3 plus reference TRBV29-1 and TRBJ1-6, the full variable domain is SAVISQKPSRDICQRGTSLTIQCQVDSQVTMMFWYRQQPGQSLTLIATANQGSEATYESGFVIDKFPISRPNLTFSTLTVSNMSPEDSSIYLCSVGSGQRGSPLHFGNGTRLTVT.

The table lists this clone with a few counts. The rearrangement uses TRBV9 and TRBJ2-7; 7 bases are a match to TRBD1. V gave up 4 bases and J gave up 2 bases; unmatched junction bases: 9. The germline V gene has CDR1 SGDLS and CDR2 YYNGEE. The CDR3 is 15 residues long. The CDR3 DNA sequence: TGTGCCAGCAGCTTAACCGGGACAGAACCCTACGAGCAGTACTTC. Translating gives CASSLTGTEPYEQYF.

The chain recombines TRBV23-1 with TRBJ1-6; 7 bases map to TRBD1. TRBV23-1 is identified as an open reading frame with a role that is uncertain. V was clipped by 11 bases and J by 7 bases; unmatched bases: 14. The CDR3 spans 15 residues. In DNA form, the CDR3 reads TGCGCCGGCGTAGCCGACAGGGAAGGAAATTCACCCCTCCACTTT. Translated: CAGVADREGNSPLHF.

The chain links TRBV28 to TRBJ1-6, with 7 bases aligning to TRBD1. V lost 8 bases and J lost 10; bases outside the gene matches: 11. Germline CDR1 reads MDHEN; CDR2 reads SYDVKM. The length of the CDR3 is 14 residues. The CDR3 DNA sequence: TGTGCCAGCCAAAGGAAGGGGGCTTTGTCACCCCTCCACTTT. This encodes CASQRKGALSPLHF.

This sequence joins TRBV6-6 and TRBJ1-1; TRBD1 is a possible D gene (5 bases). The germline V gene has CDR1 MNHNY and CDR2 SVGAGI (reference sequence). V was pared by 5 bases and J by 7 bases, with 11 bases between. The CDR3 is 12 residues long. The CDR3 spells CASSPIGGEAFF. In DNA, the CDR3 is TGTGCCAGCAGTCCTATCGGGGGTGAAGCTTTCTTT.

In its sample, this clone was seen once. The V and J genes are TRBV5-4 and TRBJ2-7, with 9 bases aligning to TRBD1. CDR3 length: 14 amino acids. Germline CDR1 SGHNT, CDR2 YYREEE (reference sequence). V was pared by 0 bases and J by 6 bases, with 4 bases of the junction left unmatched. CDR3 in amino acids: CASSLGDRVGEQYF. As DNA, the CDR3 is TGTGCCAGCAGCTTGGGGGACAGGGTAGGCGAGCAGTACTTC.

The count of this clone is one. The V gene is TRBV2, the J gene TRBJ1-2; TRBD1 matches 10 bases. The CDR3 extends over 15 amino acids. Germline trimming cut 2 bases from V and 5 bases from J; bases unmatched to any gene: 5. The V gene's germline CDR1 is SNHLY and CDR2 FYNNEI. CDR3 region: CASSEQWGQGYGYTF. The CDR3 DNA follows: TGTGCCAGCAGTGAACAGTGGGGACAGGGGTATGGCTACACCTTC.

This clone was found once. The chain links TRBV5-4 to TRBJ1-6; D is possibly TRBD1 (6 bases). The germline V and J ends were trimmed by 4 bases and 10 bases, with 21 bases remaining between them. There are 16 residues in the CDR3. Germline assignment: CDR1 SGHNT and CDR2 YYREEE (reference sequence). As DNA, the CDR3 is TGTGCCAGCAGCAGGGCGGGGGGCAGGAGTCTGTCACCCCTCCACTTT. Translated, it gives CASSRAGGRSLSPLHF.

The chain joins TRBV5-1 to TRBJ1-4; the match to TRBD1 covers 11 bases. Germline V gene sequence: CDR1 SGHRS, CDR2 YFSETQ. The CDR3 is 14 residues long. V dropped 4 bases and J dropped 7; count of bases not matched to a gene: 3. The CDR3: CASSPGTGGEKLFF. The DNA for the CDR3 is TGCGCCAGCAGCCCAGGGACAGGGGGTGAAAAACTGTTTTTT.

The gene calls are TRBV7-8 and TRBJ2-1; 11 bases align to TRBD2. Looked up from germline, CDR1 is SGHVS and CDR2 is FQNEAQ. Losses at the gene ends were 5 bases for V and 3 bases for J; bases not matched to a gene: 6. The CDR3 is 16 residues long. The CDR3 reads CASSEGTSGHYNEQFF. The CDR3 bases are TGTGCCAGCAGCGAAGGGACTAGCGGCCACTACAATGAGCAGTTCTTC.

This clone was seen ten or more times. The chain couples TRBV2 to TRBJ1-5; possible D gene TRBD1, 5 bases. The length of the CDR3 is 15 residues. Trimming pared 11 bases from V and 2 bases from J, leaving 19 bases between. From germline, CDR1 is SNHLY and CDR2 FYNNEI. The CDR3: CASLGEGTGNQPQHF. The CDR3 DNA reads TGTGCCTCCCTAGGGGAGGGGACGGGCAATCAGCCCCAGCATTTT.

The rearrangement uses TRBV11-2 and TRBJ1-6; the D is unclear. This CDR3 is 15 amino acids long. The germline gives CDR1 SGHAT, CDR2 FQNNGV. The V end lost 0 bases, the J end lost 4 bases, and 7 bases lay between the germline ends. DNA of the CDR3: TGTGCCAGCAGCTTAGAACCCCGGTATAATTCACCCCTCCACTTT. It codes for CASSLEPRYNSPLHF.

The CDR3 here is CASSLGAGPGTEAFF. DNA for the CDR3: TGCGCCAGCAGCTTGGGGGCAGGGCCGGGCACTGAAGCTTTCTTT. This chain uses TRBV5-1 with TRBJ1-1; D possibly corresponds to TRBD1 (5 bases). The CDR3 consists of 15 residues. The V end lost 0 bases, the J end lost 4 bases, and 13 bases lay between the germline ends. Germline CDR1 and CDR2: SGHRS and YFSETQ.

This rearrangement joins TRBV5-1 to TRBJ2-1; TRBD2 matches at 10 bases. This CDR3 region has 16 residues. CDR1 and CDR2 (germline): SGHRS, YFSETQ. The V segment lost 5 bases and the J segment 9 bases; nucleotides outside the gene matches: 14. The CDR3 region has the DNA TGCGCCAGCAGTTGGGCAGCGGGGGGGCCGGGAAGTGAGCAGTTCTTC. Protein product: CASSWAAGGPGSEQFF.